A single sample gave rise to the 2 T cell receptor beta chains below, sequenced in a study of tumor-infiltrating lymphocytes in primary liver carcinoma. Each 20-30 mg portion of unsorted bulk tissue served as the source for co-extraction of RNA and DNA. Priming with a constant-region primer yielded TCR beta cDNA from roughly 0.45 ug total RNA. Three-round nested multiplex PCR performed with slightly modified ARM-PCR produced the TCR beta libraries. Rounds one and two of PCR, each of approximately 11 cycles, were primed with TRBV1-TRBV30 forward primers and a C-beta reverse primer. One entry per CDR3 protein results from TCRdb running MiXCR on the multiplex PCR reads. The data hold about 100,000 distinct CDR3 sequences, with roughly 70% observed a single time. The specimen sequenced was tumor-adjacent normal liver tissue. The receptors derive from a middle-aged man with primary liver carcinoma and hepatitis B virus infection.

This clonotype came up a few times. It may be a read error: a sequence one base away is much more abundant. The V and J genes are TRBV7-9 and TRBJ1-4, with D hard to call. Germline assignment: CDR1 SEHNR and CDR2 FQNEAQ (reference sequence). The CDR3 is 13 amino acids. Trimming shortened V by 5 bases and J by 5 bases, and 9 bases separated the two germline ends. The CDR3 region has the DNA TGTGCCAGCAGCCCACACCCGAATGAAAAACTGTTTTTT. This codes for CASSPHPNEKLFF.

Turning to this clonotype: The CDR3 ends on some other residue instead of the conserved phenylalanine or tryptophan, so this is likely a read error. The V call is TRBV11-2, the J call TRBJ2-2, with 9 bases lining up with TRBD1. The germline gives CDR1 SGHAT, CDR2 FQNNGV. The CDR3 has 17 residues. With 3 bases clipped from V and 9 bases from J, the junction kept 14 bases outside the gene matches. CDR3 nucleotides: TGTGCCAGCAGCTTTGATCGGGACAGGGTCGGTACCAGGGAGCTGTTTGTT. This encodes CASSFDRDRVGTRELFV.